This T cell receptor (beta chain) was identified during a study of blood T cell repertoires in COVID-19. About the study: The United States, Italy and Spain were the sources of the acute and convalescent COVID-19 samples. PBMCs, B-cell-depleted T cells, or T cells provided the cDNA or gDNA that made up the material.

This CDR3 region has 14 residues. Germline V gene data show CDR1 as SGHTA and CDR2 as FQGTGA. Trimming took 8 bases from V and 1 from J, leaving 11 bases between them. Original analysis: Counts of nucleated cells, estimated from reference gene primer amplification, were obtained. Method: immunoSEQ multiplex PCR; TCRdb's copy keeps in-frame clones and lacks some. That table is the source of V, J and clone size, and D and trimming were worked out from the DNA. The sample includes 72,000 or so clones, 82% of them seen just once. The sequence was collected from an elderly man with active COVID-19. The V gene is TRBV7-3, the J gene TRBJ2-2, with D perhaps TRBD2 (5 bases). Source material: peripheral blood. CDR3 nucleotide sequence: TGTGCCAGCGGAACGGGGAAGAACACCGGGGAGCTGTTTTTT. Its protein product is CASGTGKNTGELFF. The whole variable domain, remainder taken from reference TRBV7-3 and TRBJ2-2, is GAGVSQTPSNKVTEKGKYVELRCDPISGHTALYWYRQSLGQGPEFLIYFQGTGAADDSGLPNDRFFAVRPEGSVSTLKIQRTERGDSAVYLCASGTGKNTGELFFGEGSRLTVL.